This TCR beta chain was sequenced for a study of blood T cell repertoires in COVID-19. Original processing methods: Cell counts per sample came from amplifying reference gene primers. TCRdb's table, derived via immunoSEQ multiplex PCR, lists solely in-frame clones and lacks some. V and J calls plus clone size are reproduced from that table; the DNA served to infer D and trimming. The sample holds some 320,000 clones, roughly 88% seen once. This clone appeared once. This CDR3 has 16 amino acids. From germline, CDR1 is MNHNY and CDR2 SVGAGI (reference sequence). The V and J ends lost 2 bases and 0 bases respectively, with 11 bases between them.

The receptor's source is a woman aged 25 to 39 who had recovered from COVID-19. The chain uses TRBV6-6 and TRBJ1-5; D remains unclear. Sequenced input: peripheral blood. Here the CDR3 DNA reads TGTGCCAGCAGTTACCCCCAGGAATATAGCAATCAGCCCCAGCATTTT. It is translated as CASSYPQEYSNQPQHF.